This TCR beta chain was identified in a study of vaccination and CD4 T cells after COVID-19. A few counts support this clonotype. Its antigen is as yet unknown. With the Oncomine TCR Beta short-read assay, DNA from cultured CD4+ T cells was sequenced. Genomic DNA was drawn out of CD4+ T cells grown in culture. TCRdb reprocessed the PCR reads via MiXCR and lists one record per CDR3 protein. Among approximately 20,000 distinct CDR3 sequences, about half were seen once, and the ten largest hold 2.5%. Treatment here: approximately nine-day PBMC culture with coronavirus spike peptide pools or control peptides (ViraFEST assay). ViraFEST expanded antigen-specific T cells with peptide pools, then sequenced TCRs. Wells that each held 1.8 million or so PBMCs were cultured with around 9.7 IU/ml IL-2 and approximately 10 ug/ml peptide pools. CDR1 and CDR2 from the germline V gene are MDHEN and SYDVKM. The ends lost 7 bases at V and 6 bases at J; junction bases unmatched: 8. The CDR3 totals 14 residues.

The TCR comes from a human donor who had recovered from COVID-19. The material sequenced was CD4+ T cells from blood, cultured in vitro, taken after SARS-CoV-2 vaccination. The chain combines TRBV28 with TRBJ1-5; 8 nucleotides match TRBD1. The CDR3 DNA is TGTGCCAGCAAGGCGGACAGGGATCTTCAGCCCCAGCATTTT. The encoded protein is CASKADRDLQPQHF.